A selection of T cell receptor beta chains follows, all from one sample in a study of tumor and adjacent non-tumor tissue in lung cancer. TCRdb processed the multiplex PCR reads anew with MiXCR; each CDR3 protein has one entry. The repertoire holds some 80,000 distinct CDR3 sequences, with around 80% as singletons. The sequenced material came from distant non-tumor lung tissue. The receptors shown here come from a man between 65 and 80 years old with non-small cell lung cancer. Each CDR3 is given with its conserved first and last residue. A D gene is named only where the DNA matches it firmly. Clone size, where shown, is once, few, many, or a class for clones that have expanded.

j_gene | d_gene | abundance | v_gene | CDR3aa | CDR3nt
TRBJ2-3 | TRBD2 | . | TRBV6-6 | CTSSYFDWREAYSTDTKYF | TGTACCAGCAGTTACTTTGATTGGCGGGAGGCCTATAGCACAGATACGAAGTATTTT
TRBJ2-7 | . | . | TRBV20-1 | CTAMDSDSYEQYF | TGCACTGCTATGGACAGTGACTCCTACGAGCAGTACTTC
TRBJ2-5 | TRBD2 | many | TRBV6-6 | CASSYPGASGQETQYF | TGTGCCAGCAGTTACCCTGGGGCTAGCGGACAAGAGACCCAGTACTTC
TRBJ1-2 | TRBD1 | . | TRBV5-1 | CASSVGQNYGYTF | TGCGCCAGCAGCGTGGGACAGAACTATGGCTACACCTTC
TRBJ2-7 | TRBD2 | . | TRBV12-3/TRBV12-4 | CSSSLGGYEYYF | TGTTCCAGCAGTTTGGGAGGGTACGAGTACTACTTC
TRBJ2-7 | TRBD1 | . | TRBV5-1 | CASSLSGGYEQYF | TGCGCCAGCAGCTTGTCAGGGGGCTACGAGCAGTACTTC
TRBJ1-3 | TRBD1 | few | TRBV20-1 | CSVPAGQGFSGNTIYF | TGCAGTGTTCCAGCGGGACAGGGGTTCTCTGGAAACACCATATATTTT
TRBJ2-1 | TRBD2 | . | TRBV6-4 | CASSAGLATNEQFF | TGTGCCAGCAGTGCCGGACTAGCGACCAATGAGCAGTTCTTC
TRBJ2-3 | . | . | TRBV6-1 | CASSEYSFMQYF | TGTGCCAGTAGTGAATACAGTTTTATGCAGTATTTT
TRBJ2-7 | TRBD1 | once | TRBV11-2 | CASSLEEGAPYKQYF | TGTGCCAGCAGCTTAGAAGAGGGGGCCCCCTATAAGCAGTACTTC
TRBJ2-1 | TRBD1 | . | TRBV6-1 | CANSGTGELDEKFF | TGTGCCAACAGTGGGACAGGGGAATTGGATGAGAAATTCTTC
TRBJ2-3 | TRBD2 | . | TRBV7-9 | CASSGLARGGTDTHYF | TGTGCCAGCAGTGGACTAGCGCGGGGCGGGACAGATACGCATTATTTT
TRBJ2-3 | . | . | TRBV4-1 | CASSPLRAESTDTQYF | TGCGCCAGCAGCCCCCTAAGGGCTGAGAGCACAGATACGCAGTATTTT
TRBJ2-1 | TRBD1 | many | TRBV6-6 | CASRDRVDEQFF | TGTGCCAGCAGAGACAGGGTCGATGAGCAGTTCTTC
TRBJ2-7 | . | many | TRBV6-1 | CASSAGDPAYEQYF | TGTGCCAGCAGTGCCGGGGATCCCGCCTACGAGCAGTACTTC
TRBJ1-1 | . | . | TRBV10-2 | CASRHRAGTETFF | TGCGCCAGCCGTCACAGGGCGGGCACTGAAACTTTCTTT
TRBJ2-3 | . | few | TRBV7-8 | CASIEATHPLDTQYF | TGTGCCAGCATCGAGGCGACTCATCCCCTAGATACGCAGTATTTT
TRBJ2-7 | TRBD1 | . | TRBV6-1 | CASIGTGPYEEYF | TGTGCCAGTATAGGGACAGGTCCGTACGAGGAGTACTTC
TRBJ1-1 | . | . | TRBV11-3 | CASSLDSMTGTEVFF | TGTGCCAGCAGCTTAGATTCGATGACAGGCACTGAGGTTTTCTTT
TRBJ2-1 | . | . | TRBV11-2 | CTNSTLLEGTFVNEQFF | TGTACCAACAGCACCTTGCTAGAGGGGACGTTTGTCAATGAGCAGTTCTTC
TRBJ2-5 | . | . | TRBV11-2 | CASSIDGRDETQYF | TGTGCCAGCAGCATAGATGGCAGGGACGAGACCCAGTACTTT
TRBJ2-2 | . | . | TRBV11-3 | CASNLSDGELFF | TGTGCCAGCAACTTAAGCGACGGGGAGCTGTTTTTT
TRBJ2-7 | . | . | TRBV6-5 | CAGSYGQGRYAFYEQYF | TGTGCCGGCAGTTACGGGCAGGGCAGATATGCGTTCTACGAGCAGTACTTC